This T cell receptor beta chain is from a study of T-cell reconstitution after alpha-beta-depleted transplantation in children. The authors prepared the TCRbeta library with unique molecular identifiers. MiXCR was run by TCRdb on the PCR reads, yielding one entry per CDR3 protein. The sample has about 540,000 distinct CDR3 sequences; about 16% are singletons. Trimming pared 0 bases from V and 5 bases from J, leaving 14 bases between. Germline values: CDR1 ENHRY, CDR2 SYGVKD. The CDR3 runs 15 residues. The sequencing used PBMCs from the stem cell graft donor, collected from the stem cell graft. This TCR derives from a human donor who donated a stem cell graft to a child with acute lymphoblastic leukemia. The gene calls are TRBV10-3 and TRBJ2-7, with D maybe TRBD2 (5 bases). The CDR3 loop reads CAISESTGINNEQYF. In nucleotides, the CDR3 is TGTGCCATCAGTGAGTCGACGGGAATTAATAACGAGCAGTACTTC.